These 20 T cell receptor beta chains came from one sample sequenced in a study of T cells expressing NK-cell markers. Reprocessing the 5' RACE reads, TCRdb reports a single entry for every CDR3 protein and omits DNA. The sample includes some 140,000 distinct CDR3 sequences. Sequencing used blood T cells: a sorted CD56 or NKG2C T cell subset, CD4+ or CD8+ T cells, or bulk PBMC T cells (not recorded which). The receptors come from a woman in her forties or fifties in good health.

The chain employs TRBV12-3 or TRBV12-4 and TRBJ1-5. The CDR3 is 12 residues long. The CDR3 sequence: CASRTLNQPQHF.

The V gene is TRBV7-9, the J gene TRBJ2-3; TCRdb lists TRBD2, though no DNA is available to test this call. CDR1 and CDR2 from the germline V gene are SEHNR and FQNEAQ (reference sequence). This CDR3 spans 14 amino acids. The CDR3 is CASSSSGERDTQYF.

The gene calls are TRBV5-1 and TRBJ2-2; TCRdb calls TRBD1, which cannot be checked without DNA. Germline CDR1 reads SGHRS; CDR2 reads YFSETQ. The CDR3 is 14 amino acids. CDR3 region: CASSIPQGDGELFF.

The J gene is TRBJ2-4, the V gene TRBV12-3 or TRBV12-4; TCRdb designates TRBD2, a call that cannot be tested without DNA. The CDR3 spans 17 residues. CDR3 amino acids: CASSAPNGEGGKNIQYF.

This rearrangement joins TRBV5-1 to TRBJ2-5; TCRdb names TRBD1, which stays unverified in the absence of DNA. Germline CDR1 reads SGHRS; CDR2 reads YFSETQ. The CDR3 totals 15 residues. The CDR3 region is CASSGQTGFVKGQYF.

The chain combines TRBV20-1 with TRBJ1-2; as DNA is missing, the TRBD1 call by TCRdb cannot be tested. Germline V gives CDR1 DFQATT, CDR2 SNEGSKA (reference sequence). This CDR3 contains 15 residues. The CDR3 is CSARVEEPPGYGYTF.

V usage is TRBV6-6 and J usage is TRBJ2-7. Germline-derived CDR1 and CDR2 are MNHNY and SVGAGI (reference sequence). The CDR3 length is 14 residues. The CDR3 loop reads CASMLDGESDEQYF.

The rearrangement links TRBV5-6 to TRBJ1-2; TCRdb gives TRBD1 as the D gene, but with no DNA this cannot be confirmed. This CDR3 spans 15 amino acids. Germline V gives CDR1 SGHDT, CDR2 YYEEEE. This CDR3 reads CASTVISGPHYGYTF.

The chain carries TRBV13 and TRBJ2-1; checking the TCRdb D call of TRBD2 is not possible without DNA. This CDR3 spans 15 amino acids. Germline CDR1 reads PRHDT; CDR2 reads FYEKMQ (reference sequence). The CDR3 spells CASSFGASGFNEQFF.

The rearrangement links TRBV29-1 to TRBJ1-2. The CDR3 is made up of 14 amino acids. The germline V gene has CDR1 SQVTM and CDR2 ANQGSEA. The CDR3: CSVEGLPSDYGYTF.

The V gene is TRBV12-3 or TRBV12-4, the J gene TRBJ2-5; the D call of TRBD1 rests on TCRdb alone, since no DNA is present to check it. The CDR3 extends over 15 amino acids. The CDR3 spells CASTHRGSLQETQYF.

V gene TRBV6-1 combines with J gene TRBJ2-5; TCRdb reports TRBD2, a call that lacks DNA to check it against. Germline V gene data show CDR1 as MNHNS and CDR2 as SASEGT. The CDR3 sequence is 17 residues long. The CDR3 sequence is CASNLNGRALGLETQYF.

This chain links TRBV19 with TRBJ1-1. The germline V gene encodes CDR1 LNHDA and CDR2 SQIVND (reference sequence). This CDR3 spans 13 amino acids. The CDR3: CASTGPIQEEAFF.

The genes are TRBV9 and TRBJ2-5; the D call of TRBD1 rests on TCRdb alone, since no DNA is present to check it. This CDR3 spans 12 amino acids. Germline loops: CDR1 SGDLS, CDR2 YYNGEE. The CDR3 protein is CASSVEGGTQYF.

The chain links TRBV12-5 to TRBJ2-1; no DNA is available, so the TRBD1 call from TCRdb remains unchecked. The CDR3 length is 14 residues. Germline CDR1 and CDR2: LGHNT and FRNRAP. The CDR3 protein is CASGLGDSYNEQFF.

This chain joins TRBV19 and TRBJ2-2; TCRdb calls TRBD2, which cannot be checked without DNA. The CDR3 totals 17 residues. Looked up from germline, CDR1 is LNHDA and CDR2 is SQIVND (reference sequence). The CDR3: CASSPLILAGDTGELFF.

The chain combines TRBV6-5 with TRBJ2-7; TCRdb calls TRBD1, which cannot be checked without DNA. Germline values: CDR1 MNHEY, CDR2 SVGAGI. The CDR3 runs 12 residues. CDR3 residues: CASRQGSYEQYF.

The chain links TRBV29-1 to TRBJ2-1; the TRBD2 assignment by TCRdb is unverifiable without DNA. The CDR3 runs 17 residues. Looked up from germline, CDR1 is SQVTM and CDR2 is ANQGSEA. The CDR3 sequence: CSVEDSTSGSSYNEQFF.

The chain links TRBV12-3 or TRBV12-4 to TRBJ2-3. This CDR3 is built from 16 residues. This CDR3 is CASSLKRRQGTDTQYF.

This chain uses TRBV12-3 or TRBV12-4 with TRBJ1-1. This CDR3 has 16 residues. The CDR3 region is CASSPDVRRVNTEAFF.